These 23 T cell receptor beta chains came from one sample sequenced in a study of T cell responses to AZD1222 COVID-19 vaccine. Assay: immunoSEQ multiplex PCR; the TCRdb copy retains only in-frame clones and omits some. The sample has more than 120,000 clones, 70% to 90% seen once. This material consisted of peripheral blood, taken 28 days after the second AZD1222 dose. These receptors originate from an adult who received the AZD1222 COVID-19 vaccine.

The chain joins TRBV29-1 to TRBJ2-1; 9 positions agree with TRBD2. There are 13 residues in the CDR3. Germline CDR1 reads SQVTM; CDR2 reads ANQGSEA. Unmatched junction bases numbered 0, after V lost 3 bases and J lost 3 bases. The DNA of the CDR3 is TGCAGCGTTGAGCGGGAGGGCTACAATGAGCAGTTCTTC. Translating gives CSVEREGYNEQFF.

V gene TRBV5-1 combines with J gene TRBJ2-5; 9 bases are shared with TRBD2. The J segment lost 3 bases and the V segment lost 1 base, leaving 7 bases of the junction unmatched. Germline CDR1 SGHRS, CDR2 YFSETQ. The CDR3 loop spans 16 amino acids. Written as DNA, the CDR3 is TGCGCCAGCAGCTTGTTGCCTAGCGGGGACGAAGAGACCCAGTACTTC. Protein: CASSLLPSGDEETQYF. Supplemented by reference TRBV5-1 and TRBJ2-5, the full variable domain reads KAGVTQTPRYLIKTRGQQVTLSCSPISGHRSVSWYQQTPGQGLQFLFEYFSETQRNKGNFPGRFSGRQFSNSRSEMNVSTLELGDSALYLCASSLLPSGDEETQYFGPGTRLLVL.

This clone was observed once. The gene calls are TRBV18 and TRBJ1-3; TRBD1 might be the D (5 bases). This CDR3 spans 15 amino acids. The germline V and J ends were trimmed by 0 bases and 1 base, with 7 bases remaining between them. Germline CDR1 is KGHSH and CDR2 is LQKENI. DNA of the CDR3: TGTGCCAGCTCACCACCGGGGCCATCTGGAAACACCATATATTTT. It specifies CASSPPGPSGNTIYF. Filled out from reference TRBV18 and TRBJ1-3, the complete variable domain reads NAGVMQNPRHLVRRRGQEARLRCSPMKGHSHVYWYRQLPEEGLKFMVYLQKENIIDESGMPKERFSAEFPKEGPSILRIQQVVRGDSAAYFCASSPPGPSGNTIYFGEGSWLTVV.

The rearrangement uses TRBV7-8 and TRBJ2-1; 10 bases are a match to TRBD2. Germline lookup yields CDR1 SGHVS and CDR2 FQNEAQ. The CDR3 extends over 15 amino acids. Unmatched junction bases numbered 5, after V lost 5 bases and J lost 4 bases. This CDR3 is CASSRLAGDYNEQFF. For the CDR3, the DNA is TGTGCCAGCAGCCGCCTAGCGGGGGATTACAATGAGCAGTTCTTC.

CDR3 amino acids: CASSSSASSYEQYF. The CDR3 DNA follows: TGCGCCAGCAGCTCATCGGCAAGCTCCTACGAGCAGTACTTC. The chain employs TRBV5-1 and TRBJ2-7; D unclear. The CDR3 loop spans 14 amino acids. CDR1 is SGHRS, CDR2 YFSETQ, per germline. V was shortened by 3 bases and J by 0 bases, with 10 bases between the two germline ends.

CDR3 DNA sequence: TGTGCCTGGAAGAGCAGGTGGATCACTGAAGCTTTCTTT. It specifies CAWKSRWITEAFF. This sequence joins TRBV30 and TRBJ1-1; D gene uncertain. Trimming took off 4 bases at V and 4 bases at J, with 13 bases between the two ends. This CDR3 contains 13 residues. Germline V gene lookup returns CDR1 GTSNPN and CDR2 SVGIG (reference sequence).

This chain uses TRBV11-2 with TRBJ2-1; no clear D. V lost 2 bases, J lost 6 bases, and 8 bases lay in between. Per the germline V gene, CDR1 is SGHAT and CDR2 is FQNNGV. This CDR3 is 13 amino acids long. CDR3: CASSLRRSNEQFF. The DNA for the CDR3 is TGTGCCAGCAGCTTACGTAGGAGCAATGAGCAGTTCTTC.

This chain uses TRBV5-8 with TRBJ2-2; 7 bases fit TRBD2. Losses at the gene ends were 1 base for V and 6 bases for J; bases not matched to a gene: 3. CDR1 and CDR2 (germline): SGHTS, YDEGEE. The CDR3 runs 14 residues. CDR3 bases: TGTGCCAGCAGCTTGTGGGAGGGCCCCGGGGAGCTGTTTTTT. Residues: CASSLWEGPGELFF.

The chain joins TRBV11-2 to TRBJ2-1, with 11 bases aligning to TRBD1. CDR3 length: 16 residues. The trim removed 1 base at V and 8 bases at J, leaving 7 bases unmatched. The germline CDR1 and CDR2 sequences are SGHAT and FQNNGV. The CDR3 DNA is TGTGCCAGCAGCTTAGGTCTTGGGACAGGGGGTCATGAGCAGTTCTTC. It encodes CASSLGLGTGGHEQFF.

Written as DNA, the CDR3 is TGTGCCAGCAGCTTAGCCCAGGGGATGAACACTGAAGCTTTCTTT. This translates into CASSLAQGMNTEAFF. The V gene is TRBV7-9, the J gene TRBJ1-1, with TRBD1 as a possible D gene (6 bases). CDR1 SEHNR and CDR2 FQNEAQ come from the germline V gene (reference sequence). The CDR3 runs 15 residues. V lost 0 bases and J lost 0, with 8 bases in between. Drawing the rest from reference TRBV7-9 and TRBJ1-1, the complete variable domain is DTGVSQNPRHKITKRGQNVTFRCDPISEHNRLYWYRQTLGQGPEFLTYFQNEAQLEKSRLLSDRFSAERPKGSFSTLEIQRTEQGDSAMYLCASSLAQGMNTEAFFGQGTRLTVV.

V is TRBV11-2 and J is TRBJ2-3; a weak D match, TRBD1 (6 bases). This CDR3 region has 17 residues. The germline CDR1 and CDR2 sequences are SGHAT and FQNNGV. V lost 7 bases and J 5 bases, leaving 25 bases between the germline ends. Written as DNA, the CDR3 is TGTGCCAGCAAAGAACCCGTGTGGACAGTCGGTGGAGATACGCAGTATTTT. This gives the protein CASKEPVWTVGGDTQYF.

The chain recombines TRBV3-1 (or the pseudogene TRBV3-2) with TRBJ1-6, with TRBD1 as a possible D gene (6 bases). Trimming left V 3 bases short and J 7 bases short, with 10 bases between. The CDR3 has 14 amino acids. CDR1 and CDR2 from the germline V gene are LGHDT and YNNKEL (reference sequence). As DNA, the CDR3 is TGTGCCAGCAGCCAGCTACAGGGAAATTCACCCCTCCACTTT. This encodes CASSQLQGNSPLHF.

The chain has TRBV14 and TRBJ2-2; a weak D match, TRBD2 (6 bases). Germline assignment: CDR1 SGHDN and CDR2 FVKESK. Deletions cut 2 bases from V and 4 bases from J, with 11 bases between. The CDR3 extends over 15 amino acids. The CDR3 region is CASSQQVAATGELFF. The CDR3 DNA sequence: TGTGCCAGCAGCCAACAGGTAGCGGCCACCGGGGAGCTGTTTTTT.

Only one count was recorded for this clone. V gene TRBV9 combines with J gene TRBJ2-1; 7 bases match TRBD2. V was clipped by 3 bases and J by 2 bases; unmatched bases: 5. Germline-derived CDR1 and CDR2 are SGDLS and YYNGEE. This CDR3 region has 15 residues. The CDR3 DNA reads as TGTGCCAGCAGCGCGTCTAGCGGCACCTACAATGAGCAGTTCTTC. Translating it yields CASSASSGTYNEQFF.

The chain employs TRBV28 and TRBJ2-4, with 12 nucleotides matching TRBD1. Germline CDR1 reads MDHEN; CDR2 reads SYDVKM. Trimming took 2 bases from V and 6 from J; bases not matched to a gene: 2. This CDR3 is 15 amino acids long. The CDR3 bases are TGTGCCAGCAGTTTAATGGGACAGGGGGCAAACATTCAGTACTTC. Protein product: CASSLMGQGANIQYF.

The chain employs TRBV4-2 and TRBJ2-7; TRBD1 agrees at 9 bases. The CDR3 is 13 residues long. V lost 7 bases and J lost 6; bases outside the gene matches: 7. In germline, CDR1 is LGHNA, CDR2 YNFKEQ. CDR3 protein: CASKGQGLAEQYF. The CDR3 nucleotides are TGTGCCAGCAAGGGACAGGGCCTTGCCGAGCAGTACTTC.

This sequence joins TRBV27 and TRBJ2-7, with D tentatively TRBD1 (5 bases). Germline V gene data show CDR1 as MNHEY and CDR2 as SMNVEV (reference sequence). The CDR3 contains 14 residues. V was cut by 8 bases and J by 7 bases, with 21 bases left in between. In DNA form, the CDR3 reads TGTGCCAGCTCCCACGCAGGACAATCGGGTGAGCAGTACTTC. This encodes CASSHAGQSGEQYF.

CDR3 in amino acids: CASTPKRGDRGTQYF. Written as DNA, the CDR3 is TGTGCCAGCACCCCAAAGCGGGGCGACCGGGGTACGCAGTATTTT. The chain is built from TRBV5-6 and TRBJ2-3; TRBD2 aligns across 7 bases. Germline values: CDR1 SGHDT, CDR2 YYEEEE. The CDR3 loop spans 15 amino acids. V was clipped by 6 bases and J by 8 bases; unmatched bases: 15.

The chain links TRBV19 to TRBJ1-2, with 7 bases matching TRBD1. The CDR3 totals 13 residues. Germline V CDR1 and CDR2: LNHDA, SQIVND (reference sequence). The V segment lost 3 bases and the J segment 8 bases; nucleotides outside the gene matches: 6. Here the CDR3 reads CASSITRGRGYTF. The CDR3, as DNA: TGTGCCAGTAGTATTACCAGGGGGAGAGGCTACACCTTC.

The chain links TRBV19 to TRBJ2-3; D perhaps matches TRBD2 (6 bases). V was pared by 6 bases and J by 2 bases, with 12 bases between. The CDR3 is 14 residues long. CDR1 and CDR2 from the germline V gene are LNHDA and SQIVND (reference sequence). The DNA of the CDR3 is TGTGCCAGTAGGGGACTTCTCGTCACAGATACGCAGTATTTT. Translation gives CASRGLLVTDTQYF.

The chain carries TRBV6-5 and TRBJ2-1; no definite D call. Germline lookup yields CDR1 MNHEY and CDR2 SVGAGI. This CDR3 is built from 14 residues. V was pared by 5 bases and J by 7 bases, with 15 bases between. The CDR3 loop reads CASSSRPGSNEQFF. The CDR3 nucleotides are TGTGCCAGCAGTAGCAGACCGGGTTCAAATGAGCAGTTCTTC.

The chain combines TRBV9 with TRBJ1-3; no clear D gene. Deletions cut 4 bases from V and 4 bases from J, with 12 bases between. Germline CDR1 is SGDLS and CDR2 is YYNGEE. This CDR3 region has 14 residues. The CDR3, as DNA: TGTGCCAGCAGCCATACCACGGAAGGAAACACCATATATTTT. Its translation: CASSHTTEGNTIYF.

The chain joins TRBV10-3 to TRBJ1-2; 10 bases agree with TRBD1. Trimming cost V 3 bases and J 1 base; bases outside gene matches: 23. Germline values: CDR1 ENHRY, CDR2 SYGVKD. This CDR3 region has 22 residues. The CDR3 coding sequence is TGTGCCATCAGTGACCCTCCCGGGACAGGGGCCGAGCGGCCACTTTATAACTATGGCTACACCTTC. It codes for CAISDPPGTGAERPLYNYGYTF.